A single sample is the source of the 20 T cell receptor beta chains below, sequenced in a study of technical replicates of blood from several donors. TCRdb's copy holds only in-frame clones and misses some; the assay was immunoSEQ multiplex PCR. The table shows about 63,000 clones, with around 90% occurring only once. Material: PBMCs. Receptors were obtained from a human donor in good health. Some clones in this sample may be carry-over from other donors' samples.

This chain uses TRBV7-2 with TRBJ2-3, with TRBD2 matching over 9 bases. The CDR3 has 13 amino acids. With 8 bases clipped from V and 3 bases from J, the junction kept 3 bases outside the gene matches. Germline V gene lookup returns CDR1 SGHTA and CDR2 FQGNSA. The CDR3 region is CASGREGTDTQYF. DNA for the CDR3: TGTGCCAGCGGGCGGGAGGGAACAGATACGCAGTATTTT.

The V and J genes are TRBV6-6 and TRBJ1-5; D perhaps matches TRBD1 (5 bases). Trimming left V 3 bases short and J 2 bases short, with 14 bases between. Germline assignment: CDR1 MNHNY and CDR2 SVGAGI (reference sequence). This CDR3 is 16 amino acids long. CDR3 DNA sequence: TGTGCCAGCAGTTATGGGGCCAGAGCCCGCAATCAGCCCCAGCATTTT. This sequence encodes CASSYGARARNQPQHF.

This clone has only one observation. V usage is TRBV5-1 and J usage is TRBJ1-2; maybe TRBD1 (6 bases). Trimming pared 1 base from V and 2 bases from J, leaving 12 bases between. Germline CDR1 SGHRS, CDR2 YFSETQ. This CDR3 is built from 15 residues. In nucleotides, the CDR3 is TGCGCCAGCAGCTTGTCGGCCAGGGGAAACTATGGCTACACCTTC. Its translation is CASSLSARGNYGYTF.

The chain links TRBV6-4 to TRBJ2-7, with TRBD2 matching 7 bases. CDR3 size: 15 residues. Per the germline V gene, CDR1 is MRHNA and CDR2 is SNTAGT. V was pared by 4 bases and J by 1 base, with 7 bases of the junction left unmatched. The CDR3 region is CASSVSGHGSYEQYF. For the CDR3, the DNA is TGTGCCAGCAGTGTTAGCGGGCATGGGTCCTACGAGCAGTACTTC.

The J gene is TRBJ1-1, the V gene TRBV7-9; D is perhaps TRBD1 (5 bases). This CDR3 is 12 amino acids long. Looked up from germline, CDR1 is SEHNR and CDR2 is FQNEAQ (reference sequence). V lost 8 bases to trimming and J lost 1 base, with 8 bases between them. The CDR3 DNA reads TGTGCCAGCGGCACAGGGAACACTGAAGCTTTCTTT. Its protein is CASGTGNTEAFF.

The chain employs TRBV18 and TRBJ2-5, with D maybe TRBD2 (5 bases). The CDR3 consists of 14 residues. CDR1 is KGHSH, CDR2 LQKENI, per germline. Trimming stripped 3 bases from V and 2 bases from J, with 10 bases between. In nucleotides, the CDR3 is TGTGCCAGCTCACCGCCGGGATTGCAAGAGACCCAGTACTTC. It yields the protein CASSPPGLQETQYF.

The chain carries TRBV5-1 and TRBJ2-7; a possible D gene is TRBD2 (5 bases). CDR1 and CDR2 (germline): SGHRS, YFSETQ. Between the trimmed V and J ends, which lost 5 bases and 3 bases, there was a span of 12 bases. The CDR3 consists of 13 residues. CDR3 nucleotide sequence: TGCGCCAGCAGAAGGGAGTTGAGCTACGAGCAGTACTTC. This sequence encodes CASRRELSYEQYF.

The V gene is TRBV18, the J gene TRBJ1-1; TRBD1 might be the D (6 bases). Germline V CDR1 and CDR2: KGHSH, LQKENI. This CDR3 comprises 16 residues. Trimming shortened V by 4 bases and J by 11 bases, and 26 bases separated the two germline ends. CDR3 DNA: TGTGCCAGCTCACTGGATATCGGGGGGGCGCGGGATTACGCTTTCTTT. This sequence encodes CASSLDIGGARDYAFF.

The rearrangement uses TRBV5-1 and TRBJ2-5, with TRBD2 matching over 8 bases. J lost 5 bases, V lost 4 bases, and 13 bases had no gene match. CDR3 size: 16 residues. CDR1 SGHRS and CDR2 YFSETQ come from the germline V gene. CDR3 DNA: TGCGCCAGCAGCCCTGGCGCTGCGGGAGGTACTGAGACCCAGTACTTC. Amino acid sequence: CASSPGAAGGTETQYF.

The CDR3 here is CASSFTVNTEAFF. The CDR3, as DNA: TGTGCCAGCAGCTTTACAGTGAACACTGAAGCTTTCTTT. The V and J genes are TRBV14 and TRBJ1-1; D call uncertain. There are 13 residues in the CDR3. V was shortened by 5 bases and J by 0 bases, with 7 bases between the two germline ends. Germline V gives CDR1 SGHDN, CDR2 FVKESK.

The chain joins TRBV4-3 to TRBJ1-1; 10 nucleotides match TRBD1. This CDR3 has 17 residues. Germline V gene sequence: CDR1 LGHNA, CDR2 YSLEER. Trimming took 0 bases from V and 4 from J; bases not matched to a gene: 8. This CDR3 is CASSQDSRDRGVTEAFF. The CDR3 DNA sequence: TGCGCCAGCAGCCAAGATTCGCGGGACAGGGGAGTCACTGAAGCTTTCTTT.

The chain joins TRBV6-5 to TRBJ2-2; D remains unclear. The germline V and J ends were trimmed by 2 bases and 8 bases, with 6 bases remaining between them. Germline CDR1 reads MNHEY; CDR2 reads SVGAGI. The length of the CDR3 is 12 residues. This CDR3 is CASSYPLGELFF. CDR3 sequence (DNA): TGTGCCAGCAGTTACCCACTTGGGGAGCTGTTTTTT.

This clone was seen a few times. This rearrangement joins TRBV19 to TRBJ1-6; no firm D call. Trimming removed 6 bases from V and 6 bases from J, with 12 bases in between. Germline CDR1 LNHDA, CDR2 SQIVND (reference sequence). This CDR3 has 14 amino acids. CDR3 region: CASRRDGSNSPLHF. DNA for the CDR3: TGTGCCAGTAGACGAGACGGGAGTAATTCACCCCTCCACTTT.

This clone appeared a single time. The CDR3 loop reads CAWSERTGGGGAEAFF. The CDR3, as DNA: TGTGCCTGGAGTGAGCGGACAGGGGGCGGGGGGGCTGAAGCTTTCTTT. J is TRBJ1-1 and V is TRBV30, with 11 bases lining up with TRBD1. This CDR3 comprises 16 residues. Germline values: CDR1 GTSNPN, CDR2 SVGIG (reference sequence). J was trimmed by 6 bases and V by 1 base; bases with no gene match: 10.

This chain uses TRBV5-1 with TRBJ2-7; perhaps TRBD2 as D (7 bases). Trimming left V 2 bases short and J 5 bases short, with 17 bases between. This CDR3 has 15 amino acids. Per the germline V gene, CDR1 is SGHRS and CDR2 is YFSETQ. CDR3 bases: TGCGCCAGCAGCTTAGCCGGCGGGGGCCGGGACGAGCAGTACTTC. Amino acids: CASSLAGGGRDEQYF.

The V and J genes are TRBV11-3 and TRBJ2-2, with D maybe TRBD1 (5 bases). This CDR3 spans 14 amino acids. Germline V gene data show CDR1 as SGHNT and CDR2 as YENEEA. V was cut by 4 bases and J by 4 bases, with 10 bases left in between. Here the CDR3 DNA reads TGTGCCAGCAGCTCATGGACAACCACCGGGGAGCTGTTTTTT. It yields the protein CASSSWTTTGELFF. The full variable domain, completed using reference TRBV11-3 and TRBJ2-2, is EAGVVQSPRYKIIEKKQPVAFWCNPISGHNTLYWYLQNLGQGPELLIRYENEEAVDDSQLPKDRFSAERLKGVDSTLKIQPAELGDSAVYLCASSSWTTTGELFFGEGSRLTVL.

V and J are TRBV9 and TRBJ2-3; 10 bases agree with TRBD2. The V segment lost 0 bases and the J segment 8 bases; nucleotides outside the gene matches: 9. CDR1 SGDLS and CDR2 YYNGEE come from the germline V gene. This CDR3 is 16 amino acids long. The CDR3 bases are TGTGCCAGCAGCGTAGGTAGCGGGGGGCCTGGCGGTACGCAGTATTTT. It yields the protein CASSVGSGGPGGTQYF.

The rearrangement links TRBV4-2 to TRBJ2-1; 9 bases are a match to TRBD2. Germline V gene lookup returns CDR1 LGHNA and CDR2 YNFKEQ. CDR3 length: 14 residues. Trimming removed 0 bases from V and 10 bases from J; junction bases left unmatched: 4. The CDR3 sequence: CASSQEGGRGEQFF. The CDR3 DNA reads as TGTGCCAGCAGCCAAGAGGGCGGGAGGGGCGAGCAGTTCTTC.

V and J are TRBV9 and TRBJ2-5, with 9 positions matching TRBD2. Germline loops: CDR1 SGDLS, CDR2 YYNGEE. V gave up 3 bases and J gave up 3 bases; unmatched junction bases: 12. The CDR3 loop spans 17 amino acids. CDR3 in amino acids: CASSEGISGSLKETQYF. The DNA of the CDR3 is TGTGCCAGCAGCGAGGGGATTAGCGGGAGCCTCAAAGAGACCCAGTACTTC.

The J gene is TRBJ2-3, the V gene TRBV7-3, with 7 bases lining up with TRBD2. The CDR3 spans 14 residues. V shed 2 bases, J shed 1 base, and the junction held 0 bases outside the gene matches. The V gene's germline CDR1 is SGHTA and CDR2 FQGTGA. CDR3 DNA: TGTGCCAGCAGCTTACTAGCGGGCACAGATACGCAGTATTTT. It translates to CASSLLAGTDTQYF.